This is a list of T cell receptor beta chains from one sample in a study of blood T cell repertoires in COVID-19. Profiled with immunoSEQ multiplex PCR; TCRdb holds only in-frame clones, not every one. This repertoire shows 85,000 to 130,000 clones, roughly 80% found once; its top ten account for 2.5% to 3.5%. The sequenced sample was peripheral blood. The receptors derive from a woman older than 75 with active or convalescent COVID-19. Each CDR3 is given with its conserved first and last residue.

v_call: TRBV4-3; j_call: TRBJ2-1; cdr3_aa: CASSQGDYLLYNEQFF
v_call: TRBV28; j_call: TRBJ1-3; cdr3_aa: CASSLSYGNTIYF
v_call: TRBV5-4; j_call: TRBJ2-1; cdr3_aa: CASSLGVSSNSYNEQFF
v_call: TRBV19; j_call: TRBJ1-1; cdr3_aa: CASTYGRNTEAFF
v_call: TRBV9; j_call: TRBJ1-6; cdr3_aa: CASSDRPRLGLNSPLHF
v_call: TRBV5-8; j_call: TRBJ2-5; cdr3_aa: CASSLDLAGVETQYF
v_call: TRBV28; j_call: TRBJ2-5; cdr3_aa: CAIRTSGGAETQYF
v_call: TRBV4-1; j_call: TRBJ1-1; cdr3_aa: CASSPSESRGTEAFF
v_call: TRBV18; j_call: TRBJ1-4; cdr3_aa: CASSPSRQASNEKLFF
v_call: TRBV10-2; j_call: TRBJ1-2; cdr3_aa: CASSASGTGSYGYTF
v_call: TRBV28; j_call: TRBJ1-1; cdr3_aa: CASAWDRESTEAFF
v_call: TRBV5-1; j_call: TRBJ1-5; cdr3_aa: CASSSTGGGNQPQHF
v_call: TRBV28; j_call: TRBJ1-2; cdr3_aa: CASSSGHSNYGYTF
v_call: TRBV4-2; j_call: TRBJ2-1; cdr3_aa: CASSQDGPAGVSNEQFF
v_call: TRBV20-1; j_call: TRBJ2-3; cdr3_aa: CSASHSTLTDTQYF
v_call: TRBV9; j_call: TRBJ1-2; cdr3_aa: CASSRTTGLSNYGYTF
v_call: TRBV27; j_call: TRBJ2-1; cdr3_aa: CASSATGLAGRNEQFF
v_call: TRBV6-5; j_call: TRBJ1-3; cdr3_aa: CASLLSGTIGNTIYF
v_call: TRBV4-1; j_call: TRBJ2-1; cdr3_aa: CASGSPGTGGYEQFF
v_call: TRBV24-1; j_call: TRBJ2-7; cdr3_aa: CATSAPKTGTYEQYF
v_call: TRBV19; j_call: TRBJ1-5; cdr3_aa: CASSITGTGGDQPQHF
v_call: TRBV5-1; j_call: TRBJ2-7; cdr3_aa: CASSQTGTPGEQYF
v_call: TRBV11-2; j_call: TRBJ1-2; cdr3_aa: CASSQGGYGYTF
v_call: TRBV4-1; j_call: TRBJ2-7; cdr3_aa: CASSHVGYEQYF
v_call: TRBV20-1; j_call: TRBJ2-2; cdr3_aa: CSASYLAGFNTGELFF
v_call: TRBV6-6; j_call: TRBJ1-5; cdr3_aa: CASSGAGQNSNQPQHF